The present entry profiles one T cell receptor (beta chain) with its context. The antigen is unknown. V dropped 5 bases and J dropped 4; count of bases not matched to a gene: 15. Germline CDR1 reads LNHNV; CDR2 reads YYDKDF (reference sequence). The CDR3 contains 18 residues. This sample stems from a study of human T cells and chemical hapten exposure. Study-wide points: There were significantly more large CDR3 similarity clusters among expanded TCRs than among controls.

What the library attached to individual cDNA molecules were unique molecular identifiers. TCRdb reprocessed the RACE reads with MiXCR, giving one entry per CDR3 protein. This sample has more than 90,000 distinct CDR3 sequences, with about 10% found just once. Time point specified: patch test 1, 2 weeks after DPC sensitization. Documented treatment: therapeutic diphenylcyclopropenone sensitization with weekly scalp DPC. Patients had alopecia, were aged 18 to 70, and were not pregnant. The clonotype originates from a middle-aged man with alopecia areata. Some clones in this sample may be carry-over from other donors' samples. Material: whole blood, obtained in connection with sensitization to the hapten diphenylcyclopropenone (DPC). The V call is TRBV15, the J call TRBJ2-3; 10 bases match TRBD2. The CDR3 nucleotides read TGTGCCACCAGCGGGGGTCTCAGCGGGAGGGCTTGGGCAGATACGCAGTATTTT. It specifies CATSGGLSGRAWADTQYF. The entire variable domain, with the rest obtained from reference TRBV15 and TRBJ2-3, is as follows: DAMVIQNPRYQVTQFGKPVTLSCSQTLNHNVMYWYQQKSSQAPKLLFHYYDKDFNNEADTPDNFQSRRPNTSFCFLDIRSPGLGDTAMYLCATSGGLSGRAWADTQYFGPGTRLTVL.